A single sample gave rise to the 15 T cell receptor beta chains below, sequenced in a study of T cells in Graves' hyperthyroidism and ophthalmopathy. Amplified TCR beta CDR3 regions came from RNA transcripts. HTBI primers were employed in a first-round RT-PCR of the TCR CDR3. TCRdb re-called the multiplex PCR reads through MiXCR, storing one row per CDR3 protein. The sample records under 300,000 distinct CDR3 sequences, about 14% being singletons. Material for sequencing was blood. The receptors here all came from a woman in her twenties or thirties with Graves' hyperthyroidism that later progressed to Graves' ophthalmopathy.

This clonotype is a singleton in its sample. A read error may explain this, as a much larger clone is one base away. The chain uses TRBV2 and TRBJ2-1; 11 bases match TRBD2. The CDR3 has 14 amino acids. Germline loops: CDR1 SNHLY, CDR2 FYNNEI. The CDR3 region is CASIRTSGPGEQLF. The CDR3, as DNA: TGTGCCAGCATTAGGACTAGCGGGCCAGGGGAGCAGCTCTTC. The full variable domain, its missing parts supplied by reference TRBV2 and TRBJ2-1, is EPEVTQTPSHQVTQMGQEVILRCVPISNHLYFYWYRQILGQKVEFLVSFYNNEISEKSEIFDDQFSVERPDGSNFTLKIRSTKLEDSAMYFCASIRTSGPGEQLFGPGTRLTVL.

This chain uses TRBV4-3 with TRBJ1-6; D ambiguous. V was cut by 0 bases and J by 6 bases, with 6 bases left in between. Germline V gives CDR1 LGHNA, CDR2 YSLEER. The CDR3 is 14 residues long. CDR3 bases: TGCGCCAGCAGCCAAGATTTTCCTAATTCACCCCTCCACTTT. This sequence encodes CASSQDFPNSPLHF.

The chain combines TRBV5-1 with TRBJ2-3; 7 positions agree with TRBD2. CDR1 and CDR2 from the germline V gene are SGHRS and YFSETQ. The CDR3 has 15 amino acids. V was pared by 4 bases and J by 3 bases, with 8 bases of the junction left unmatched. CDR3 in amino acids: CASSRPGGVTDTQYF. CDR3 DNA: TGCGCCAGCAGCCGCCCGGGGGGAGTTACAGATACGCAGTATTTT.

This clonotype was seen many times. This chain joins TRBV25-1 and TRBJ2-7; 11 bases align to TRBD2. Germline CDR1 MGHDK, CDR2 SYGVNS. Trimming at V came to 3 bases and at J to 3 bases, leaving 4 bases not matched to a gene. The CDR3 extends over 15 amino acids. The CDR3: CASSDTTSGDYEQYF. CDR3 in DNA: TGTGCCAGCAGTGATACGACTAGCGGGGACTACGAGCAGTACTTC.

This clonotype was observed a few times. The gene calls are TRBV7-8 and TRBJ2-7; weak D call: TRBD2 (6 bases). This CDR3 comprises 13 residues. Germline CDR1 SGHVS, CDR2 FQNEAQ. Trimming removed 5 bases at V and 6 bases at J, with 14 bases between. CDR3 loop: CASSPGLSSEQYF. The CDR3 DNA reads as TGTGCCAGCAGCCCGGGACTGTCTAGCGAGCAGTACTTC.

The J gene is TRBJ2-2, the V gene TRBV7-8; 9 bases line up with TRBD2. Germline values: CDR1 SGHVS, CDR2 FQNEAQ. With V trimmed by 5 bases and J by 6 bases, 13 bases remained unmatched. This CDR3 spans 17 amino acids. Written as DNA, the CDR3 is TGTGCCAGCAGCCCCTCTATAGCGGGAGTTCGCCCCGGGGAGCTGTTTTTT. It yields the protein CASSPSIAGVRPGELFF.

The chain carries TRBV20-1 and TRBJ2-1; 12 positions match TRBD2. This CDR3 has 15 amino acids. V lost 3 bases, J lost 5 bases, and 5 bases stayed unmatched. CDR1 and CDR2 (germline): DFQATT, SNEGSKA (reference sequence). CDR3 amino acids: CSARRLAGGHNEQFF. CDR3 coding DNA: TGCAGTGCTAGGCGGCTAGCGGGGGGGCACAATGAGCAGTTCTTC.

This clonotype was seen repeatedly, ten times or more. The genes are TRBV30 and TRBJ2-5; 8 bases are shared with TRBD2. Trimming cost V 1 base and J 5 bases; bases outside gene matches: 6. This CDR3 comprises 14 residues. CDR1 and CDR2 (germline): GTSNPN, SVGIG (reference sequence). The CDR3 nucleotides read TGTGCCTGGAGTGAGGAGGGACTAGTGGAGACCCAGTACTTC. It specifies CAWSEEGLVETQYF. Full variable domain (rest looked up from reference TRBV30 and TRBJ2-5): SQTIHQWPATLVQPVGSPLSLECTVEGTSNPNLYWYRQAAGRGLQLLFYSVGIGQISSEVPQNLSASRPQDRQFILSSKKLLLSDSGFYLCAWSEEGLVETQYFGPGTRLLVL.

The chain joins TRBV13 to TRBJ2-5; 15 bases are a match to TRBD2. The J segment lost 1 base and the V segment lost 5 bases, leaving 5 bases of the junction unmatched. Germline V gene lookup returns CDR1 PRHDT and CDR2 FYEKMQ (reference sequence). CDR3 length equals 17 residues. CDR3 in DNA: TGTGCCAGCAGCCCGGGACTAGCGGGAGGCTCCCAAGAGACCCAGTACTTC. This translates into CASSPGLAGGSQETQYF.

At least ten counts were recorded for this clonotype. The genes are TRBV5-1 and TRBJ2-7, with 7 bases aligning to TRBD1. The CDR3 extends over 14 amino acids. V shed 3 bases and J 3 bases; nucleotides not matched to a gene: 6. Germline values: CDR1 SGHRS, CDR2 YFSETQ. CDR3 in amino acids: CASSSRQGRYEQYF. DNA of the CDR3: TGCGCCAGCAGCTCGCGACAGGGTCGCTACGAGCAGTACTTC.

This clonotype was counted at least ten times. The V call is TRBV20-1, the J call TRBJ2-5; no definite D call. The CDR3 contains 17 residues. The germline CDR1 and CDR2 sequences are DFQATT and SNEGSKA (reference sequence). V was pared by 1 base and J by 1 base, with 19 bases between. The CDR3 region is CSARGPEDAAPQETQYF. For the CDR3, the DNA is TGCAGTGCTAGAGGACCTGAGGACGCCGCCCCCCAAGAGACCCAGTACTTC.

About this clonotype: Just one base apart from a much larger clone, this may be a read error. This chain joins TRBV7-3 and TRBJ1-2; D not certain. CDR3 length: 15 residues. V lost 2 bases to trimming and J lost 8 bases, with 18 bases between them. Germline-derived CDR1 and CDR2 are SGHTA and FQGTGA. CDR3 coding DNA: TGTGCCAGCAGCTTACATCCGGGTCGGACGGGCGGCTACACCTTC. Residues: CASSLHPGRTGGYTF.

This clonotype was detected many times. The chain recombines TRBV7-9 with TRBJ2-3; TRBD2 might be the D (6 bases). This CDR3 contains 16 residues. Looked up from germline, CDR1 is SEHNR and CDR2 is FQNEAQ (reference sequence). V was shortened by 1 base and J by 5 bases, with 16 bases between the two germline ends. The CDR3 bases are TGTGCCAGCAGCTTAGAGGAGTTTTGGGGAGGAGATACGCAGTATTTT. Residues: CASSLEEFWGGDTQYF. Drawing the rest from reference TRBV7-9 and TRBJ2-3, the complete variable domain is DTGVSQNPRHKITKRGQNVTFRCDPISEHNRLYWYRQTLGQGPEFLTYFQNEAQLEKSRLLSDRFSAERPKGSFSTLEIQRTEQGDSAMYLCASSLEEFWGGDTQYFGPGTRLTVL.

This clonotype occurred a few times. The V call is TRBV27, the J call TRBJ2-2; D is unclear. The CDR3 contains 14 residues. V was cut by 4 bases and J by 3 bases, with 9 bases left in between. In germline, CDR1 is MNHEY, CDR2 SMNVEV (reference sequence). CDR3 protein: CASSSQRYTGELFF. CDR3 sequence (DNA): TGTGCCAGCAGTTCCCAAAGGTACACCGGGGAGCTGTTTTTT.

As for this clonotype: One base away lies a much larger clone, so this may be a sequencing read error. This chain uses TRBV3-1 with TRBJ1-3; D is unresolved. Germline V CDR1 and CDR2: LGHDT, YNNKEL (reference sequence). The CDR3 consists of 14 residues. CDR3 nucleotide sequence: TGTGCCAGCAGCCAAGTCATCTCTGGAGACACCATATATTTT. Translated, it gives CASSQVISGDTIYF.